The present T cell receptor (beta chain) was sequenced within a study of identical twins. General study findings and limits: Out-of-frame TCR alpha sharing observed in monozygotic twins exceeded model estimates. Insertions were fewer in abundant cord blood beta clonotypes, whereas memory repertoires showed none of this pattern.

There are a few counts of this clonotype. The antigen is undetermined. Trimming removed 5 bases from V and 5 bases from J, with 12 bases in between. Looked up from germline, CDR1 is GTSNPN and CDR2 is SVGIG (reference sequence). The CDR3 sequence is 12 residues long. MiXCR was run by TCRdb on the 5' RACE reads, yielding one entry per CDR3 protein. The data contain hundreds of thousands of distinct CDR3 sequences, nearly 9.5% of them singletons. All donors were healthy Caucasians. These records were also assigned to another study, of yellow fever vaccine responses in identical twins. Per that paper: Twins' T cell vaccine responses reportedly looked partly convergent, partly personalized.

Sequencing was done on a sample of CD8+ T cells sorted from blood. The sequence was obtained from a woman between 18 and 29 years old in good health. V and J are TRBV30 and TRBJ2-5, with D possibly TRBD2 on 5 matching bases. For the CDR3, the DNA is TGTGCCTGGGACTATCAATCGGAGACCCAGTACTTC. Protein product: CAWDYQSETQYF.